The 4 T cell receptor beta chains reported below all come from one sample, sequenced in a study of T-cell memory formation after mild COVID-19. One entry per CDR3 protein results from TCRdb running MiXCR on the 5' RACE reads. The data contain 15,000 to 20,000 distinct CDR3 sequences, approximately 23% of them singletons. The material sequenced was PBMCs or a T cell subset sorted from them (not recorded which). These receptors all stem from a man between 18 and 35 years old who had mild COVID-19 (a few samples of this study predate the infection). Cell type and time point are not known.

This clonotype was picked up a small number of times. CDR3 amino acids: CASSSYRTGTSGNTIYF. The CDR3 nucleotides are TGTGCCAGCAGCTCCTATCGGACGGGGACTTCTGGAAACACCATATATTTT. The chain has TRBV6-6 and TRBJ1-3, with D maybe TRBD1 (5 bases). The V gene lost 6 bases and the J gene lost 1 base, with 19 bases spanning the gap. Germline CDR1 MNHNY, CDR2 SVGAGI (reference sequence). The CDR3 spans 17 residues.

The chain combines TRBV5-4 with TRBJ2-5; possible D gene TRBD1, 5 bases. CDR1 and CDR2 (germline): SGHNT, YYREEE (reference sequence). The CDR3 has 14 residues. Trimming left V 4 bases short and J 5 bases short, with 15 bases between. This chain's CDR3 is CASSLQGAEETQYF. CDR3 in DNA: TGTGCCAGCAGCCTCCAGGGTGCGGAGGAGACCCAGTACTTC. Using reference TRBV5-4 and TRBJ2-5 for the parts outside the CDR3, the full variable domain is ETGVTQSPTHLIKTRGQQVTLRCSSQSGHNTVSWYQQALGQGPQFIFQYYREEENGRGNFPPRFSGLQFPNYSSELNVNALELDDSALYLCASSLQGAEETQYFGPGTRLLVL.

The chain joins TRBV7-2 to TRBJ2-1; D is unresolved. The germline gives CDR1 SGHTA, CDR2 FQGNSA. V was shortened by 7 bases and J by 9 bases, with 16 bases between the two germline ends. CDR3 length equals 13 residues. CDR3: CASTPSSSGEQFF. The CDR3, as DNA: TGTGCCAGCACCCCATCCAGCTCCGGTGAGCAGTTCTTC.

V gene TRBV6-5 combines with J gene TRBJ2-5, with 10 bases fitting TRBD2. Germline CDR1 and CDR2: MNHEY and SVGAGI. The V and J ends lost 5 bases and 5 bases, in that order; junction bases with no gene match: 11. CDR3 length equals 16 residues. CDR3 sequence: CASSPGLAEAGETQYF. CDR3 DNA sequence: TGTGCCAGCAGTCCCGGACTAGCGGAGGCCGGGGAGACCCAGTACTTC.